This TCR beta chain derives from a study of CD8+ T cells in alopecia areata. cDNA reverse transcribed from extracted RNA served as the sequencing template. Profiling relied on immunoSEQ multiplex PCR, and the TCRdb table lists in-frame clones only, not all of them. The sample has 200,000 to 250,000 clones; approximately 72% are singletons. This clone was observed a single time. Treatment: oral pan-JAK inhibitor, 5-10 mg twice daily. In germline, CDR1 is MNHEY, CDR2 SVGAGI. Trimming shortened V by 10 bases and J by 7 bases, and 22 bases separated the two germline ends. This CDR3 has 14 amino acids. The TCR sequence derives from a human donor with alopecia areata. The chain links TRBV6-5 to TRBJ1-1; D may be TRBD1 (6 bases). Sequencing was performed on CD4+ T cells sorted from blood, taken at week 44, from a patient treated with tofacitinib. The CDR3 protein is CATATAQGFLEAFF. CDR3 DNA sequence: TGTGCCACAGCAACGGCTCAGGGGTTCCTTGAAGCTTTCTTT.